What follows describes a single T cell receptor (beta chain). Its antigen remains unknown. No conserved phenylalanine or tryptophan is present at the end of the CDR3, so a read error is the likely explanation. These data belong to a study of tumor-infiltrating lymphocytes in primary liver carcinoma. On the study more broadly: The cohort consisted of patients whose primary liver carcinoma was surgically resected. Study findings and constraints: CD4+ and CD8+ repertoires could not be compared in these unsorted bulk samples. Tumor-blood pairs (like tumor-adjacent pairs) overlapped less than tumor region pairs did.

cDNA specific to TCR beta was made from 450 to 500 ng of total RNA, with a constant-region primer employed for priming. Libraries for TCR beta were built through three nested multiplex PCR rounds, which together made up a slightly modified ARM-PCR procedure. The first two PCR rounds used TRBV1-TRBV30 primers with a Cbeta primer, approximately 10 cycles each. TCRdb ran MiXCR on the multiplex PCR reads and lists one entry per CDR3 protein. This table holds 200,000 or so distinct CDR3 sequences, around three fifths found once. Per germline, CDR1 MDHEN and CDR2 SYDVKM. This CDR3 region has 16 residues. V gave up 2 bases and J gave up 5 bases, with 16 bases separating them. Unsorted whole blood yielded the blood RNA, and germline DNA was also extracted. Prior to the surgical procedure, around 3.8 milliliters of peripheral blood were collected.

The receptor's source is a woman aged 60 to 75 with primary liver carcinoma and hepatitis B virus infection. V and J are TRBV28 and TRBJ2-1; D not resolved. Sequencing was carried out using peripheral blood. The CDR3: CASSLGLGSANNEQFI. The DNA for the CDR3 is TGTGCCAGCAGTTTAGGGTTGGGTAGTGCTAACAATGAGCAGTTCATC.